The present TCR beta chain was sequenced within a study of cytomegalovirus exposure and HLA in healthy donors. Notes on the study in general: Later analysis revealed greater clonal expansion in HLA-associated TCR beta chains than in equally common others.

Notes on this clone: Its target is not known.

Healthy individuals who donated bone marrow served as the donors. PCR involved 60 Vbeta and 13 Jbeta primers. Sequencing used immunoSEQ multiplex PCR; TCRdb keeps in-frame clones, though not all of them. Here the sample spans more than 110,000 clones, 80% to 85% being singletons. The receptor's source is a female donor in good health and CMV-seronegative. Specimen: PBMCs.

CDR3 nucleotide sequence: TGTGCCAGCAGCTCCGGGACTTTTCAGTACTTC. Residues: CASSSGTFQYF. The chain combines TRBV7-9 with TRBJ2-4; D possibly corresponds to TRBD2 (6 bases). Trimming left V 4 bases short and J 11 bases short, with 9 bases between. CDR3 length: 11 residues. Germline V gene lookup returns CDR1 SEHNR and CDR2 FQNEAQ (reference sequence).